This T cell receptor beta chain originates from a study of T-cell memory formation after mild COVID-19 listed by TCRdb under 2021. Describing the broader study: TCR sequence clusters from the two donors were largely donor specific. In two donors, T-cell clones that expanded and contracted after mild COVID-19 were followed by sequencing TCRalpha and TCRbeta repertoires longitudinally. Two young, previously healthy adult volunteers made up the cohort, one male and one female. Paper-wide results and their limitations: Only a couple of mild cases were covered by the study, and larger cohorts that include severe cases with pre-infection samples were considered necessary. Some responding clones were detected in pre-infection memory, suggesting pre-existing cross-reactive memory T cells joined the SARS-CoV-2 response. SARS-CoV-2 specificity of the second-wave clones peaking on day 37 was not confirmed. Contracting CD4+ clones were found mainly in CM and EM memory subsets, while CD8+ clones were enriched in EMRA. Clones contracting from day 15 to 85 had balanced CD4/CD8 phenotypes, while a second wave expanding from day 15 to 37 was biased towards CD4+.

Ficoll-Paque density gradient centrifugation was the method used to isolate PBMCs. The run used an Illumina NovaSeq 6000. cDNA libraries for TCRalpha and TCRbeta were prepared by 5'RACE using constant-segment primers, with sample barcodes and unique molecular identifiers added. Trizol reagent was used to extract RNA from every sample. Amplification of the libraries took two PCR steps, and the second step added a second sample barcode plus Illumina TruSeq adapters. Sequencing of libraries was performed on an Illumina NovaSeq with 2 x 150 bp paired-end reads. From the authors' description of their analysis: Reads were demultiplexed and collapsed into UMI-guided consensus sequences with migec v1.2.7. Using mixcr v2.1.11, UMI consensuses were aligned to TRA and TRB V and J templates and then assembled into clonotypes. Clonotypes were classified as expanded or contracted when called significant by both edgeR and NoisET, with noise models trained on biological replicates. For edgeR calls, the thresholds were a false discovery rate-adjusted p below 0.01 and a log2 fold-change of 1. As an exploratory analysis of dynamics, max-normalized trajectories of the 1000 most abundant clonotypes were examined by PCA with hierarchical clustering. Separately sequenced CD4+ and CD8+ repertoires were used to assign the CD4 or CD8 phenotype of responding clones. TCRdb applied fastp at Q25 and MiXCR to the public reads, then kept only in-frame beta chains. Rows matching on CDR3 protein sequence are summarized as one entry with the most common DNA and genes. These V and J calls are TCRdb output, not the study's own analysis. This sample comprises roughly 280,000 distinct CDR3 sequences, roughly 8% of them detected only once. Roughly 22% of the sample lies in the top ten.

As for this clonotype: Its antigen target is currently unknown. No much larger clonotype is one base removed from it; base qualities were not supplied.

The sequencing input was PBMCs or a T cell subset sorted from them (not recorded which). The TCR was taken from a man aged 18 to 35 who had mild COVID-19 (a few samples of this study predate the infection). The sample titles of this study are shuffled in the database, so cell type and time point are left out; the donor was told from shared clones.

The CDR3 corresponds to CASSRQGLVTEAFF. The bases read TGTGCCAGCAGCAGACAGGGTCTGGTCACTGAAGCTTTCTTT. The chain couples TRBV7-2 to TRBJ1-1, and 7 bases in between align with TRBD1. V is pruned by 5 bases and J by 4 bases, leaving 7 bases of the junction without a gene match. CDR1 is given as SGHTA and CDR2 as FQGNSA, both from the germline V gene. The CDR3 measures 14 amino acids from cysteine to phenylalanine. The kept DNA is CDR3 alone, 42 bases in frame from the first base.